This T cell receptor (beta chain) was obtained from a study of beta chain features in type 1 diabetes. Background on the study: There were approximately 100,000,000 sorted cells examined across all samples. Study results and limitations: More deletions and fewer insertions at VDJ junctions were found in patients with type 1 diabetes.

CDR3 size: 15 residues. Germline-derived CDR1 and CDR2 are SGHAT and FQNNGV. Trimming cost V 0 bases and J 6 bases, with 13 bases left between them. Concerning this clone itself: Its target is unknown.

One heparinised draw of blood, averaging roughly 120 mL, came from each donor. cDNA synthesis used the whole RNA isolate, giving expressed TCRB sequences. This table comes from immunoSEQ multiplex PCR, and its TCRdb copy is limited to in-frame clones, with some not included. The sample includes some 500,000 clones, 10% to 12% seen only once; the top ten take 0.046%. The chain recombines TRBV11-2 with TRBJ2-3; no definite D call. The sequence derives from a woman aged 18-29 years in good health. Material for sequencing was naive CD4+ T cells from blood. The CDR3 here is CASSLDARHADTQYF. The CDR3 DNA reads TGTGCCAGCAGCTTAGATGCTAGACACGCCGATACGCAGTATTTT.